This T cell receptor beta chain originates from a study of blood T cells in healthy people across ages. Between the trimmed V and J ends, which lost 7 bases and 5 bases, there was a span of 15 bases. From germline, CDR1 is KGHSY and CDR2 FQNENV. This CDR3 comprises 14 residues. A J-beta primer mix and a sample-barcoded 5' primer were used in a second PCR of roughly 7 to 12 cycles. TCRdb re-called the 5' RACE reads with MiXCR, one entry per CDR3 protein. The repertoire consists of some 1,500,000 distinct CDR3 sequences, with under 55% occurring once and the leading ten covering less than 5%. This chain links TRBV16 with TRBJ2-1; TRBD1 is a possible D gene (5 bases). The TCR originated in a woman aged 18-29 years in good health. Source material: blood. The CDR3 loop reads CASTQQQENNEQFF. The CDR3 nucleotides read TGTGCCAGCACACAACAACAGGAGAACAATGAGCAGTTCTTC.